A single sample gave rise to the 4 T cell receptor beta chains below, sequenced in a study of T cells after yellow fever vaccination. From the 5' RACE reads, TCRdb called clonotypes with MiXCR, one entry per CDR3 protein. The table lists some 110,000 distinct CDR3 sequences, 8% to 9.5% of them singletons. The sequencing here drew on CD8+ T cells sorted from PBMCs, taken 45 days after the yellow fever booster vaccination. Receptors originate from a man aged 25-45 years who received the YFV17D yellow fever vaccine.

This clonotype has a count of ten or more. The chain is built from TRBV12-3 or TRBV12-4 and TRBJ1-4; D is possibly TRBD1 (5 bases). This CDR3 comprises 14 residues. Deletions cut 7 bases from V and 3 bases from J, with 12 bases between. The chain's CDR3 is CASTPGRANEKLFF. The DNA of the CDR3 is TGTGCCAGCACCCCGGGGCGCGCTAATGAAAAACTGTTTTTT.

The rearrangement links TRBV27 to TRBJ2-5; TRBD2 is a possible D gene (6 bases). CDR1 and CDR2 from the germline V gene are MNHEY and SMNVEV (reference sequence). V was pared by 7 bases and J by 5 bases, with 20 bases between. The CDR3 is 15 amino acids. The CDR3 DNA reads TGTGCCAGCACCTCGGAGGGGCGGCGCCTGGAGACCCAGTACTTC. Residues: CASTSEGRRLETQYF.

The chain is built from TRBV5-1 and TRBJ2-1; 13 nucleotides match TRBD2. The V gene end was trimmed by 4 bases and the J gene end by 1 base; junction bases not matched to a gene: 5. Per the germline V gene, CDR1 is SGHRS and CDR2 is YFSETQ. This CDR3 has 17 amino acids. DNA for the CDR3: TGCGCCAGCAGCCGGGAGGGACTAGCGGGGTCCTACAATGAGCAGTTCTTC. It yields the protein CASSREGLAGSYNEQFF.

This clonotype was seen ten or more times. The chain joins TRBV27 to TRBJ2-1, with D maybe TRBD1 (5 bases). The V gene's germline CDR1 is MNHEY and CDR2 SMNVEV (reference sequence). Trimming removed 4 bases from V and 0 bases from J, with 10 bases in between. This CDR3 has 15 residues. The DNA of the CDR3 is TGTGCCAGCAGTTCGACAGTGAGCTCCTACAATGAGCAGTTCTTC. This encodes CASSSTVSSYNEQFF.